This T cell receptor beta chain was retrieved from a study of radiotherapy plus CTLA-4 blockade in lung cancer. Turning to the study itself: In 18% of patients, objective responses were seen; 31% had disease control. Findings of the study overall: The study found tumor-derived TCR clones expanded in blood after radiotherapy plus ipilimumab. Early blood T cell clone changes and increased post-radiation serum interferon-beta were reportedly the strongest response predictors.

Chemo-refractory metastatic non-small-cell lung cancer patients received focal radiation with ipilimumab CTLA-4 blockade. The CDR3 is made up of 12 amino acids. Trimming removed 2 bases from V and 9 bases from J; junction bases left unmatched: 3. CDR1 is SGHRS and CDR2 is YFSETQ in the germline V gene. As for this clone: The antigen remains unidentified.

Assay used: immunoSEQ multiplex PCR; TCRdb lists only in-frame clones, some missing. This sample has fewer than 70,000 clones, with around 80% found just once. This specimen was peripheral blood, taken from a patient treated with radiotherapy plus ipilimumab. The chain carries TRBV5-1 and TRBJ1-1, with 8 bases that match TRBD1. The sequence came from a human donor with non-small cell lung cancer who had a complete response to radiotherapy plus ipilimumab. The chain's CDR3 is CASSLGTGKAFF. The CDR3 DNA follows: TGCGCCAGCAGCTTAGGGACAGGTAAAGCTTTCTTT.